Listed below are T cell receptor beta chains from one sample, sequenced in a study of blood T cells in healthy people across ages. TCRdb processed the 5' RACE reads anew with MiXCR; each CDR3 protein has one entry. The data show some 1.8 million distinct CDR3 sequences, roughly two fifths seen once. The sample was blood. The receptors derive from a human donor in good health. Both conserved end residues are part of each CDR3. Fields, in order: V gene, clone size, D gene, J gene, CDR3 protein, CDR3 DNA. The D gene is left open where the match is weak. The listing skips clone size in some rows; elsewhere it reads once, few, many or a size class.

V: TRBV28
size: -
D: TRBD1
J: TRBJ2-7
CDR3: CASTKGQNYEQYF
DNA: TGTGCCAGCACTAAGGGACAGAATTACGAGCAGTACTTC

V: TRBV29-1
size: -
D: -
J: TRBJ2-2
CDR3: CSVERETGELFF
DNA: TGCAGCGTTGAAAGGGAGACCGGGGAGCTGTTTTTT

V: TRBV12-3/TRBV12-4
size: -
D: -
J: TRBJ2-7
CDR3: CASGGEGRDRAYEQYF
DNA: TGTGCCAGCGGAGGGGAAGGTAGGGACCGAGCCTACGAGCAGTACTTC

V: TRBV19
size: few
D: TRBD1
J: TRBJ1-3
CDR3: CASSGQGLAGNTIYF
DNA: TGTGCCAGTAGCGGACAGGGTCTTGCTGGAAACACCATATATTTT

V: TRBV12-3/TRBV12-4
size: once
D: -
J: TRBJ1-5
CDR3: CVSSLARNQPQHF
DNA: TGTGTCAGCAGTTTAGCTCGGAATCAGCCCCAGCATTTT

V: TRBV3-1
size: -
D: -
J: TRBJ2-3
CDR3: CANSQVGGSSTDTQYF
DNA: TGTGCCAACAGCCAAGTAGGGGGGTCTAGCACAGATACGCAGTATTTT

V: TRBV12-3/TRBV12-4
size: few
D: -
J: TRBJ2-5
CDR3: CASSFPQNKEQYF
DNA: TGTGCCAGCAGTTTCCCACAGAATAAGGAGCAGTACTTC

V: TRBV11-2
size: -
D: -
J: TRBJ2-3
CDR3: CASSLGGTLTDTQYF
DNA: TGTGCCAGCAGCTTAGGCGGGACTCTCACAGATACGCAGTATTTT

V: TRBV2
size: -
D: TRBD2
J: TRBJ2-1
CDR3: CASSEAVAGGNEQFF
DNA: TGTGCCAGCAGTGAAGCAGTAGCGGGGGGCAATGAGCAGTTCTTC

V: TRBV29-1
size: few
D: -
J: TRBJ1-2
CDR3: CSVDREDYGYTF
DNA: TGCAGCGTTGACCGGGAAGACTATGGCTACACCTTC

V: TRBV28
size: -
D: -
J: TRBJ1-2
CDR3: CASSSPGAVRDYTF
DNA: TGTGCCAGCAGTTCCCCGGGTGCAGTTCGTGACTACACCTTC

V: TRBV5-1
size: -
D: -
J: TRBJ2-1
CDR3: CASSLAAGTGTHYNEQFF
DNA: TGCGCCAGCAGCTTGGCCGCCGGAACCGGCACTCACTACAATGAGCAGTTCTTC

V: TRBV4-3
size: few
D: TRBD2
J: TRBJ2-3
CDR3: CASSQRRGVGGGGATDTQYF
DNA: TGCGCCAGCAGCCAAAGAAGAGGGGTCGGGGGCGGGGGGGCTACGGATACGCAGTATTTT

V: TRBV29-1
size: -
D: -
J: TRBJ2-3
CDR3: CSVPTRTAYTDTQYF
DNA: TGCAGCGTTCCGACTAGGACAGCGTACACAGATACGCAGTATTTT

V: TRBV2
size: few
D: TRBD1
J: TRBJ2-5
CDR3: CASRRQGFIQETQYF
DNA: TGTGCCAGCAGGAGACAGGGGTTCATCCAAGAGACCCAGTACTTC

V: TRBV27
size: -
D: TRBD1
J: TRBJ2-2
CDR3: CATPGQPYDIGNTGELFF
DNA: TGTGCCACCCCGGGACAGCCTTATGATATCGGAAACACCGGGGAGCTGTTTTTT

V: TRBV20-1
size: -
D: TRBD2
J: TRBJ2-1
CDR3: CSARAPRGGSYNEQFF
DNA: TGCAGTGCTAGAGCCCCGCGGGGGGGCTCCTACAATGAGCAGTTCTTC

V: TRBV7-9
size: -
D: TRBD2
J: TRBJ2-1
CDR3: CASSRRTSGFYNEQFF
DNA: TGTGCCAGCAGCCGTCGGACTAGCGGATTCTACAATGAGCAGTTCTTC

V: TRBV15
size: -
D: -
J: TRBJ2-4
CDR3: CATSLGILAKNIQYF
DNA: TGTGCCACCAGCTTGGGTATTCTAGCCAAAAACATTCAGTACTTC

V: TRBV25-1
size: -
D: -
J: TRBJ1-2
CDR3: CASSESGRSYGYTF
DNA: TGTGCCAGCAGTGAATCGGGCAGGTCCTATGGCTACACCTTC

V: TRBV10-2
size: -
D: -
J: TRBJ2-1
CDR3: CASSSTEQFF
DNA: TGCGCCAGCAGTTCTACTGAGCAGTTCTTC

V: TRBV12-3/TRBV12-4
size: few
D: TRBD1
J: TRBJ1-1
CDR3: CASSRQGTGTEAFF
DNA: TGTGCCAGCAGTAGACAGGGGACGGGGACTGAAGCTTTCTTT

V: TRBV20-1
size: few
D: TRBD2
J: TRBJ2-1
CDR3: CSAAGTMTYNEQFF
DNA: TGCAGTGCTGCGGGGACTATGACTTACAATGAGCAGTTCTTC

V: TRBV7-9
size: -
D: -
J: TRBJ1-2
CDR3: CASSYPANYGYTF
DNA: TGTGCCAGCAGTTATCCAGCCAACTATGGCTACACCTTC

V: TRBV3-1
size: -
D: TRBD2
J: TRBJ2-5
CDR3: CASSLGYELADQETQYF
DNA: TGTGCCAGCAGCCTTGGATATGAACTAGCGGACCAAGAGACCCAGTACTTC

V: TRBV7-2
size: -
D: TRBD2
J: TRBJ2-4
CDR3: CASSPRLAGGNLAKNIQYF
DNA: TGTGCCAGCAGCCCCAGACTAGCGGGGGGGAATCTAGCCAAAAACATTCAGTACTTC

V: TRBV10-3
size: -
D: TRBD2
J: TRBJ2-7
CDR3: CAISGEGPYEQYF
DNA: TGTGCCATCAGTGGGGAGGGGCCCTACGAGCAGTACTTC

V: TRBV12-3/TRBV12-4
size: few
D: -
J: TRBJ2-3
CDR3: CASSPYDSNTDTQYF
DNA: TGTGCCAGCAGTCCCTACGACTCGAACACAGATACGCAGTATTTT

V: TRBV7-8
size: -
D: -
J: TRBJ2-7
CDR3: CASSNRVSYEQYF
DNA: TGTGCCAGCAGCAACAGGGTGTCCTACGAGCAGTACTTC

V: TRBV28
size: -
D: -
J: TRBJ1-2
CDR3: CASSLTAFGGYTF
DNA: TGTGCCAGCAGTTTAACAGCATTCGGTGGCTACACCTTC

V: TRBV14
size: few
D: TRBD1
J: TRBJ2-3
CDR3: CASSPGTADTQYF
DNA: TGTGCCAGCAGCCCGGGGACAGCTGATACGCAGTATTTT

V: TRBV19
size: -
D: -
J: TRBJ2-3
CDR3: CASSSPEGTDTQYF
DNA: TGTGCCAGTAGCTCGCCCGAGGGCACAGATACGCAGTATTTT

V: TRBV5-1
size: -
D: -
J: TRBJ2-5
CDR3: CASGVAQGSDEQYF
DNA: TGCGCCAGCGGCGTAGCACAGGGCAGCGATGAGCAGTACTTC

V: TRBV10-3
size: -
D: TRBD1
J: TRBJ1-6
CDR3: CAIGDRGSSPLHF
DNA: TGTGCCATTGGGGACAGGGGTTCTTCACCCCTCCACTTT

V: TRBV5-1
size: -
D: -
J: TRBJ2-3
CDR3: CASRGRAITDTQYF
DNA: TGCGCCAGCAGGGGCAGGGCGATCACAGATACGCAGTATTTT

V: TRBV19
size: -
D: -
J: TRBJ1-2
CDR3: CASSWVSNYGYTF
DNA: TGTGCCAGTAGTTGGGTCTCTAACTATGGCTACACCTTC

V: TRBV4-2
size: -
D: TRBD2
J: TRBJ2-5
CDR3: CASSHLQRGIQETQYF
DNA: TGTGCCAGCAGCCACCTTCAGCGGGGTATACAAGAGACCCAGTACTTC

V: TRBV29-1
size: -
D: TRBD1
J: TRBJ2-5
CDR3: CRVAGTGSQETQYF
DNA: TGCCGCGTTGCGGGGACAGGATCCCAAGAGACCCAGTACTTC

V: TRBV20-1
size: few
D: -
J: TRBJ1-2
CDR3: CSARGQATFNYGYTF
DNA: TGCAGTGCTAGAGGACAGGCGACTTTTAATTATGGCTACACCTTC

V: TRBV29-1
size: few
D: -
J: TRBJ1-3
CDR3: CSVVVSSGNTIYF
DNA: TGCAGCGTTGTAGTCAGCTCTGGAAACACCATATATTTT